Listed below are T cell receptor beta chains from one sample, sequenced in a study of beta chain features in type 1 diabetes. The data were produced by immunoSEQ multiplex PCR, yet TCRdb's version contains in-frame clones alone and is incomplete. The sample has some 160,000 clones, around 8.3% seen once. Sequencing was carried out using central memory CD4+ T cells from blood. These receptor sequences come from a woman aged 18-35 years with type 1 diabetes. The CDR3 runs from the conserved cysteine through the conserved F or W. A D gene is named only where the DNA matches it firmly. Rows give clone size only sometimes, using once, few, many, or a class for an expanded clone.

CASSDGQGAQPQHF	TGTGCCAGCAGTGACGGGCAGGGGGCACAGCCCCAGCATTTT	-	TRBD1	TRBV6-4	TRBJ1-5
CASSDPGNANTGELFF	TGTGCCAGCAGTGACCCAGGCAACGCGAACACCGGGGAGCTGTTTTTT	-	-	TRBV2	TRBJ2-2
CASMGGLNNSPLHF	TGTGCCAGCATGGGAGGGCTTAACAATTCACCCCTCCACTTT	few	-	TRBV6-5	TRBJ1-6
CASSLSSTNEKLFF	TGTGCCAGCAGCTTAAGCTCAACTAATGAAAAACTGTTTTTT	few	-	TRBV7-2	TRBJ1-4
CASSEGISPRGGRFF	TGCGCCAGCAGCGAGGGGATCAGCCCCCGGGGAGGACGGTTCTTC	-	-	TRBV4-3	TRBJ2-1
CASSMIGTGFQPQHF	TGTGCCAGTAGTATGATAGGGACAGGGTTCCAGCCCCAGCATTTT	few	TRBD1	TRBV19	TRBJ1-5
CASSLDRGEKLFF	TGCGCCAGCAGCCTTGACAGGGGAGAAAAACTGTTTTTT	few	TRBD1	TRBV4-3	TRBJ1-4
CASDPPSGSDTQYF	TGTGCCTCCGATCCCCCTAGCGGGTCGGATACGCAGTATTTT	-	TRBD2	TRBV30	TRBJ2-3
CASSPRSGGVTDTQYF	TGTGCCAGCAGCCCCCGCAGCGGGGGGGTCACAGATACGCAGTATTTT	-	TRBD2	TRBV9	TRBJ2-3
CSWEGTDTQYF	TGCTCTTGGGAGGGCACAGATACGCAGTATTTT	few	-	TRBV20-1	TRBJ2-3
CASSLGPVREQYF	TGCGCCAGCAGCTTGGGACCAGTGAGGGAGCAGTACTTC	few	-	TRBV5-1	TRBJ2-7
CASSLGTSGPEQYF	TGTGCCAGCAGTTTGGGGACTAGCGGTCCCGAGCAGTACTTC	few	TRBD2	TRBV6-6	TRBJ2-7
CASSTSPGGLEKLFF	TGCGCCAGCAGCACCTCGCCGGGGGGGCTTGAAAAACTGTTTTTT	-	-	TRBV5-1	TRBJ1-4
CASSHVQGNTEAFF	TGCGCCAGCAGCCATGTCCAGGGGAACACTGAAGCTTTCTTT	few	-	TRBV4-3	TRBJ1-1
CSVGGALRGEQFF	TGCAGCGTGGGTGGGGCCCTAAGGGGTGAGCAGTTCTTC	few	-	TRBV29-1	TRBJ2-1
CASSLAAGPYNEQFF	TGCGCCAGCAGCTTGGCCGCGGGACCCTACAATGAGCAGTTCTTC	few	-	TRBV5-1	TRBJ2-1
CASSQGTTTETQYF	TGTGCCAGCAGCCAAGGGACTACCACAGAAACGCAGTATTTT	-	TRBD2	TRBV11-2	TRBJ2-3
CAISTSGGAKNIQYF	TGTGCCATCAGTACTAGCGGGGGGGCCAAAAACATTCAGTACTTC	-	TRBD2	TRBV10-3	TRBJ2-4
CASSRGGSGFQETQYF	TGTGCCAGCAGTCGAGGGGGTAGCGGGTTCCAAGAGACCCAGTACTTC	-	-	TRBV7-2	TRBJ2-5
CASSYVGTASYEQYF	TGTGCCAGCAGTTACGTCGGTACCGCCTCCTACGAGCAGTACTTC	-	-	TRBV6-6	TRBJ2-7
CAISPGLAANEQFF	TGTGCCATCAGTCCGGGACTAGCGGCCAATGAGCAGTTCTTC	-	TRBD2	TRBV10-3	TRBJ2-1
CASSLSPGTNTEAFF	TGTGCCAGCAGCTTAAGCCCCGGGACAAACACTGAAGCTTTCTTT	few	-	TRBV7-3	TRBJ1-1
CASSRGGTGFHEQYF	TGCGCCAGCAGCCGCGGGGGAACAGGGTTCCACGAGCAGTACTTC	-	-	TRBV4-3	TRBJ2-7
CASSEGLARRLFF	TGTGCCAGCAGTGAAGGGCTTGCGCGGAGACTGTTTTTT	-	-	TRBV6-1	TRBJ1-4
CASSVLSGHATEAFF	TGTGCCAGCAGCGTTCTCTCAGGGCACGCCACTGAAGCTTTCTTT	few	-	TRBV9	TRBJ1-1
CASSYTGYNEQFF	TGTGCCAGCAGTTACACAGGGTACAATGAGCAGTTCTTC	few	-	TRBV6-6	TRBJ2-1
CASSFAAYNEQFF	TGTGCCAGCAGCTTCGCGGCCTACAATGAGCAGTTCTTC	-	-	TRBV7-8	TRBJ2-1
CASSYRTRGTGELFF	TGTGCCAGCAGTTATCGGACAAGGGGCACCGGGGAGCTGTTTTTT	few	-	TRBV11-3	TRBJ2-2
CASSPQGWGEQFF	TGTGCCAGCAGCCCCCAGGGTTGGGGTGAGCAGTTCTTC	-	-	TRBV9	TRBJ2-1
CASRLGNTGELFF	TGTGCCAGCAGACTAGGGAACACCGGGGAGCTGTTTTTT	few	-	TRBV6-5	TRBJ2-2
CSVKGDEQFF	TGCAGTGTAAAGGGGGATGAGCAGTTCTTC	-	-	TRBV20-1	TRBJ2-1
CASSYQNTGELFF	TGTGCCAGCAGTTATCAGAACACCGGGGAGCTGTTTTTT	-	-	TRBV27	TRBJ2-2
CSGDREGYGYTF	TGCAGCGGGGACAGGGAAGGCTATGGCTACACCTTC	few	TRBD1	TRBV29-1	TRBJ1-2
CASSRLIEEHEQFF	TGTGCCAGCAGTCGGCTGATAGAGGAGCATGAGCAGTTCTTC	-	-	TRBV6-6	TRBJ2-1
CASSLGGLAFNEQYF	TGCGCCAGCAGCTTGGGTGGACTAGCTTTTAACGAGCAGTACTTC	-	TRBD2	TRBV5-1	TRBJ2-7
CASSSGQVQNQPQHF	TGTGCCAGCAGTTCGGGACAGGTTCAAAATCAGCCCCAGCATTTT	few	TRBD1	TRBV6-5	TRBJ1-5
CAWSVGGNIQYF	TGTGCCTGGAGTGTAGGGGGAAACATTCAGTACTTC	few	-	TRBV30	TRBJ2-4
CASRRAEVEAFF	TGTGCCAGCAGAAGAGCCGAAGTTGAAGCTTTCTTT	-	-	TRBV7-2	TRBJ1-1
CASSSTSGEGRNQYF	TGTGCCAGCAGTTCGACTAGCGGGGAGGGGCGTAATCAGTACTTC	-	TRBD2	TRBV28	TRBJ2-4
CASSTRDRKQPQHF	TGTGCCAGCAGCACCCGGGACAGGAAACAGCCCCAGCATTTT	-	TRBD1	TRBV7-8	TRBJ1-5
CASSLSSTGEQFF	TGTGCCAGCAGCTTATCCTCGACTGGTGAGCAGTTCTTC	-	-	TRBV7-3	TRBJ2-1
CASSLGRDTEAFF	TGTGCCAGCAGCTTAGGGAGGGACACTGAAGCTTTCTTT	-	-	TRBV11-1	TRBJ1-1
CASSTQWGAGELFF	TGTGCCAGCAGCACCCAATGGGGGGCCGGGGAGCTGTTTTTT	-	-	TRBV7-9	TRBJ2-2
CASSQTRFPAGGDTDTQYF	TGCGCCAGCAGCCAAACTCGTTTCCCCGCGGGAGGTGACACAGATACGCAGTATTTT	-	TRBD2	TRBV4-1	TRBJ2-3
CASSLPGAWSQHF	TGTGCCAGCAGCCTACCGGGAGCTTGGAGCCAGCATTTT	few	-	TRBV6-5	TRBJ1-5
CASSYFSEQYF	TGTGCCAGCAGTTATTTTAGCGAGCAGTACTTC	few	-	TRBV6-5	TRBJ2-7
CASSQVAAYNEQFF	TGCGCCAGCAGCCAAGTTGCAGCCTACAATGAGCAGTTCTTC	-	-	TRBV4-1	TRBJ2-1
CASRAGQADTEAFF	TGTGCCAGCAGGGCCGGACAGGCCGACACTGAAGCTTTCTTT	few	TRBD1	TRBV7-2	TRBJ1-1
CASSEGTENTEAFF	TGTGCCAGCAGTGAGGGGACTGAGAACACTGAAGCTTTCTTT	-	-	TRBV6-1	TRBJ1-1
CASSLDLFTDTQYF	TGTGCCAGCAGCTTAGACTTGTTCACAGATACGCAGTATTTT	few	-	TRBV7-2	TRBJ2-3
CASSPRGRTEAFF	TGTGCCAGCAGTCCCAGGGGGCGGACTGAAGCTTTCTTT	many	TRBD1	TRBV14	TRBJ1-1
CASSGLAGGYEQYF	TGTGCCAGCAGCGGCCTAGCGGGGGGCTACGAGCAGTACTTC	few	TRBD2	TRBV9	TRBJ2-7
CASSLARGGPSSIETQYF	TGTGCCAGCAGCTTAGCCCGGGGGGGGCCATCCTCCATAGAGACCCAGTACTTC	-	TRBD2	TRBV7-9	TRBJ2-5
CASGLTDRGPGPQHF	TGTGCTAGTGGTTTGACGGACAGGGGGCCGGGTCCACAGCACTTC	few	TRBD1	TRBV12-5	TRBJ2-7
CASSPGFGYTF	TGTGCCAGCAGCCCAGGGTTTGGCTACACCTTC	once	-	TRBV2	TRBJ1-2
CASSVTQHLYNEQFF	TGTGCCAGCAGCGTAACACAGCATCTATACAATGAGCAGTTCTTC	-	-	TRBV9	TRBJ2-1
CASRRQVFSEAFF	TGTGCCAGCAGACGACAGGTATTCTCTGAAGCTTTCTTT	few	-	TRBV28	TRBJ1-1
CSVSEAGGPGEQYF	TGCAGCGTTTCTGAAGCGGGAGGGCCCGGCGAGCAGTACTTC	-	TRBD2	TRBV29-1	TRBJ2-7
CASTHRGETQYF	TGTGCCAGCACCCACCGGGGAGAGACCCAGTACTTC	few	-	TRBV27	TRBJ2-5
CASSLGRGGNTGELFF	TGTGCCAGCAGCTTAGGTCGGGGTGGGAACACCGGGGAGCTGTTTTTT	-	-	TRBV7-8	TRBJ2-2